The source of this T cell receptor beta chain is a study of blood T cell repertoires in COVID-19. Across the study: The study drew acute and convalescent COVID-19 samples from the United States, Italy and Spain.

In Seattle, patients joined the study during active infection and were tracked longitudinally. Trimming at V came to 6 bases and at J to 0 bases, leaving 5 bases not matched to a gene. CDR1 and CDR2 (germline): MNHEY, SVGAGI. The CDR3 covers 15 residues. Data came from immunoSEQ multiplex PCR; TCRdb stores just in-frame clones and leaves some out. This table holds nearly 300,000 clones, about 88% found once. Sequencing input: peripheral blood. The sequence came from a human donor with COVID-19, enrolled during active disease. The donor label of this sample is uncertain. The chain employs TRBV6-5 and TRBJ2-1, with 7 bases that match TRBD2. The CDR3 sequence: CASRTAGSSYNEQFF. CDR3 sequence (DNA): TGTGCCAGCAGAACAGCGGGGAGCTCCTACAATGAGCAGTTCTTC.